This TCR beta chain originates from a study of control samples from healthy donors and cancer patients. TCRdb keeps only in-frame clones here, not all; method: immunoSEQ multiplex PCR. The top ten hold roughly 2.1% of the sample, which has 150,000 to 200,000 clones, 91% seen once. The receptor was derived from a woman aged 35 to 49 in good health. Sample: blood.

CDR3 residues: CASSHLIGTDYGYTF. The CDR3 DNA is TGTGCCAGCAGCCACCTCATCGGGACGGACTATGGCTACACCTTC. The chain recombines TRBV3-1 (or the pseudogene TRBV3-2) with TRBJ1-2; tentative D call: TRBD1 (5 bases). The CDR3 consists of 15 residues. CDR1 and CDR2 (germline): LGHDT, YNNKEL (reference sequence). The V and J ends lost 3 bases and 3 bases respectively, with 14 bases between them.